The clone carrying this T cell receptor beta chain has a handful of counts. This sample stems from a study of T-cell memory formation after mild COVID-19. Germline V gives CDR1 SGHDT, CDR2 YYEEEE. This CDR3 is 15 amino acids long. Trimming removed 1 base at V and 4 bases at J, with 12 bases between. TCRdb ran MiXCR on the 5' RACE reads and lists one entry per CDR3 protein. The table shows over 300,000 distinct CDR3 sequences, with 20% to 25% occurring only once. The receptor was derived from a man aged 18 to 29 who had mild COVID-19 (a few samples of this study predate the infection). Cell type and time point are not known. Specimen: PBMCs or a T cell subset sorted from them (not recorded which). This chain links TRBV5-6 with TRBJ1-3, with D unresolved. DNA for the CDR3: TGTGCCAGCAGCTTGTGGGGTGGTTCCGGAAACACCATATATTTT. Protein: CASSLWGGSGNTIYF.